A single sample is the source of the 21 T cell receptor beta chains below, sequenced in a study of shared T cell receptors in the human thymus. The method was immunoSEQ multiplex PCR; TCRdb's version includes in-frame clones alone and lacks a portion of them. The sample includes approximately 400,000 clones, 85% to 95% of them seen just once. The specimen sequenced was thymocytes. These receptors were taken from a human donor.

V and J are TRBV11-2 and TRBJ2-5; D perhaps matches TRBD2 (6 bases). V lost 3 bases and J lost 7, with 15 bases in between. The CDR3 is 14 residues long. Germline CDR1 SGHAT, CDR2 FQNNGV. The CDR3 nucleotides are TGTGCCAGCAGCTTGGGGACGTCGCGGGGGACCCAGTACTTC. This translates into CASSLGTSRGTQYF.

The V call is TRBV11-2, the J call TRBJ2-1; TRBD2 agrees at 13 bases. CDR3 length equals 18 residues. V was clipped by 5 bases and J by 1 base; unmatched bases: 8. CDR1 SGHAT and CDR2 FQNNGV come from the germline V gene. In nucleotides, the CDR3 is TGTGCCAGCAGCCTAAGGACTAGCGGGAGAAAATCCTACAATGAGCAGTTCTTC. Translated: CASSLRTSGRKSYNEQFF.

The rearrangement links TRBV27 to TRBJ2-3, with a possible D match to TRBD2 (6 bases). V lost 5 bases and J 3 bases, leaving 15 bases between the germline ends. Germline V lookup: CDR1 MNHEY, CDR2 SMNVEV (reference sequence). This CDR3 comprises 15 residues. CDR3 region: CASSLRAGRTDTQYF. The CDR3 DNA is TGTGCCAGCAGTCTAAGGGCGGGAAGGACAGATACGCAGTATTTT.

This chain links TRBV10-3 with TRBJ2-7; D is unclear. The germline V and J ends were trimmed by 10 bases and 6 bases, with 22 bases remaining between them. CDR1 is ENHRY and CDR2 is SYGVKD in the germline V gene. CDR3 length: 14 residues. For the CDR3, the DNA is TGTGCCACTACTAAGGCAGACTTGACGCCCGAGCAGTACTTC. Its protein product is CATTKADLTPEQYF.

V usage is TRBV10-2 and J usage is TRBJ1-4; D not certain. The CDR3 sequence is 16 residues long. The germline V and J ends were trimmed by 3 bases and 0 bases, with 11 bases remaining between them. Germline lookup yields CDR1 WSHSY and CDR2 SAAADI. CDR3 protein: CASSDRFKATNEKLFF. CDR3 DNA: TGCGCCAGCAGTGACAGGTTTAAGGCAACTAATGAAAAACTGTTTTTT.

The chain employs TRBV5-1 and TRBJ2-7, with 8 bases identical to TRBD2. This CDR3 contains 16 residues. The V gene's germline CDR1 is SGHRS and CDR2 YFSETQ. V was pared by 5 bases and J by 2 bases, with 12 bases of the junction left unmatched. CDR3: CASSFSGGRSTYEQYF. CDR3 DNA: TGCGCCAGCAGTTTCTCGGGCGGGAGGTCAACCTACGAGCAGTACTTC.

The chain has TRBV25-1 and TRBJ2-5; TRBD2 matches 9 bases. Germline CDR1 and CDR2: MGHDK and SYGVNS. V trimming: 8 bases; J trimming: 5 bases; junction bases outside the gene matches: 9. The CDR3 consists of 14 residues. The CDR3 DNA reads TGTGCCAGCCGAGAGGGCGGGAGGGGGGAGACCCAGTACTTC. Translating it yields CASREGGRGETQYF.

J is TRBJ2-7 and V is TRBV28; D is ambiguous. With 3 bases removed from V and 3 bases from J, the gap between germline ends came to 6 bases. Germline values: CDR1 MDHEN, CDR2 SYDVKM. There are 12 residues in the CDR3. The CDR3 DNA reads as TGTGCCAGCAGTTTGGCCAGCTACGAGCAGTACTTC. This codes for CASSLASYEQYF.

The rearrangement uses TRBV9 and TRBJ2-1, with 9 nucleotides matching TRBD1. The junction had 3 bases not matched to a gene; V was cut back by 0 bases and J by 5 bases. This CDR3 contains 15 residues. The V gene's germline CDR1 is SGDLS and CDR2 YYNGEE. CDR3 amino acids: CASSVEGDRDNEQFF. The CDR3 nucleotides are TGTGCCAGCAGCGTAGAAGGGGACAGGGACAATGAGCAGTTCTTC.

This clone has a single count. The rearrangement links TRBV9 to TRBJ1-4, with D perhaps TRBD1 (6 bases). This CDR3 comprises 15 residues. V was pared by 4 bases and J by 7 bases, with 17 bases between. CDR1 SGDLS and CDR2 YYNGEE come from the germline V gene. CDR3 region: CASSLQPDRGEKLFF. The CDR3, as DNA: TGTGCCAGCAGCCTCCAACCGGACAGAGGTGAAAAACTGTTTTTT.

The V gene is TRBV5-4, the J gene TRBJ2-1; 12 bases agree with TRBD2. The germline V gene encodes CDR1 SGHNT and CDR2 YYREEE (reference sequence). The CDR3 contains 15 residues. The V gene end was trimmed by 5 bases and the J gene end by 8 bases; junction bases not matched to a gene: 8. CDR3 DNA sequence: TGTGCCAGCAGAGGCCTAGCGGGAGGGTGGGATGAGCAGTTCTTC. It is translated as CASRGLAGGWDEQFF.

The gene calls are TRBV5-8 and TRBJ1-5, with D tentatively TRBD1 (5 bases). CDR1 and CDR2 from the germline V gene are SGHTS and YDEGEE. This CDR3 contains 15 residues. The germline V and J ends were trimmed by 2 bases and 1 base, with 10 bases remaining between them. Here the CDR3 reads CASSLGRGSNQPQHF. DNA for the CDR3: TGTGCCAGCAGCTTAGGTAGGGGCAGCAATCAGCCCCAGCATTTT.

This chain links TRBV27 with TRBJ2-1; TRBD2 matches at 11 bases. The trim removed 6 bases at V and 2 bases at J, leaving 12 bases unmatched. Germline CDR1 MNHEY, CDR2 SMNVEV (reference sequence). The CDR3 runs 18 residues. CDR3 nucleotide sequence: TGTGCCAGCAGGCCCACCAGGGGACTAGCGGTTCCCTACAATGAGCAGTTCTTC. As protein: CASRPTRGLAVPYNEQFF.

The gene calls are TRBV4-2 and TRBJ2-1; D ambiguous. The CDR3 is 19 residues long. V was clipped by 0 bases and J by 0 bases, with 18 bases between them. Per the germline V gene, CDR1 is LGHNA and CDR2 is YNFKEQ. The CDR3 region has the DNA TGTGCCAGCAGCCAAGAGGTTGTAGGTCTAGTCACCTCCTACAATGAGCAGTTCTTC. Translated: CASSQEVVGLVTSYNEQFF.

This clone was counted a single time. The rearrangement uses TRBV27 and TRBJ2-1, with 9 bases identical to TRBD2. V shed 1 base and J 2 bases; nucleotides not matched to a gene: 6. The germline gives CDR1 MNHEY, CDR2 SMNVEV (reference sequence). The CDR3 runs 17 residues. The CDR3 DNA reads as TGTGCCAGCAGTTTATGGGTCGGCGGGAGGGCCTACAATGAGCAGTTCTTC. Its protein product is CASSLWVGGRAYNEQFF.

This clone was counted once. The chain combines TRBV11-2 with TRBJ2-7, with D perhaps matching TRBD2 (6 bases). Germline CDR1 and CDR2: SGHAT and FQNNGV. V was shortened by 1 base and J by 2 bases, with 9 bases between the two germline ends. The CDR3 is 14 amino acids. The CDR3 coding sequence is TGTGCCAGCAGCTTAGGTCCTAGCGCCTACGAGCAGTACTTC. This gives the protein CASSLGPSAYEQYF.

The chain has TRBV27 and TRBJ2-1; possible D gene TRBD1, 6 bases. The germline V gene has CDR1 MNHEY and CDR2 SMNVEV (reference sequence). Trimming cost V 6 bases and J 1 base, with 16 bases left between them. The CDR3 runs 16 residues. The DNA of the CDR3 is TGTGCCAGCAGCAACCCGACAGGAGAGTCCTACAATGAGCAGTTCTTC. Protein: CASSNPTGESYNEQFF.

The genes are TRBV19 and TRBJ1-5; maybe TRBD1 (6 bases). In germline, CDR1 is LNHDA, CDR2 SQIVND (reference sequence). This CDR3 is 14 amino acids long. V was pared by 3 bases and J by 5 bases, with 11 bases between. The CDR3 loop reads CASSMADRHQPQHF. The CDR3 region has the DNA TGTGCCAGTAGTATGGCGGACAGACATCAGCCCCAGCATTTT.

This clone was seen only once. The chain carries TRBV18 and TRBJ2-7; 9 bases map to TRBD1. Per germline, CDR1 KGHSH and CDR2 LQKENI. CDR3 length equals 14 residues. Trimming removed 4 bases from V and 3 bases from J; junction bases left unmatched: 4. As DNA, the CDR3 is TGTGCCAGCTCACAGGACAGGGGCCTCTACGAGCAGTACTTC. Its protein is CASSQDRGLYEQYF.

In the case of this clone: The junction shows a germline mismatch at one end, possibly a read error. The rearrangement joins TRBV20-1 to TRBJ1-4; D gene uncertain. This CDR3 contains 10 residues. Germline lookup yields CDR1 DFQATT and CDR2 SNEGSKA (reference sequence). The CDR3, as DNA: TGCAGTGCTCGAGAAGAAAAACTGTTTTTT. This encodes CSAREEKLFF.

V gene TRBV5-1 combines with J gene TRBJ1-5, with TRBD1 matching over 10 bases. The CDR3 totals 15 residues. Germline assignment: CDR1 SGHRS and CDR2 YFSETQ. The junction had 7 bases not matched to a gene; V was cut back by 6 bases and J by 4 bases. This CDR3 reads CASKAGQGQNQPQHF. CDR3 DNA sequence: TGCGCCAGCAAAGCGGGACAGGGGCAGAATCAGCCCCAGCATTTT.